The 30 T cell receptor beta chains in this list originate from one sample, sequenced in a study of blood T cell repertoires in COVID-19 (dated by TCRdb to about 2020). Libraries were made using the immunoSEQ multiplex PCR assay. This immuneACCESS table, as held by TCRdb, lists in-frame sequences with V and J called but not all clones. Of the missing ones, under half trace to an unresolved V gene in checked studies; the others have no known cause. Across this sample there are approximately 92,000 clones, with 60% to 85% seen only once. 8.7% of the sample is in the top ten clones. Sequencing used peripheral blood. Receptors were obtained from a man over 45 who had recovered from COVID-19.

The count of this clone is one. This chain joins TRBV21-1 and TRBJ2-4; the table gives TRBD2 as D, unverified against the DNA. TRBV21-1 is a documented pseudogene. This CDR3 has 17 amino acids. The CDR3 is CASSPSRGGPAKNIQYF. DNA of the CDR3: TGTGCCAGCAGCCCCTCTAGGGGGGGTCCAGCCAAAAACATTCAGTACTTC.

This clone was seen only once. V gene TRBV6-2 or TRBV6-3 combines with J gene TRBJ2-1; 10 nucleotides agree with TRBD2. Looked up from germline, CDR1 is MNHEY and CDR2 is SVGEGT. This CDR3 has 14 residues. V was clipped by 6 bases and J by 9 bases; unmatched bases: 8. The CDR3 region is CASSSPGLATEQFF. In DNA, the CDR3 is TGTGCCAGCAGCTCTCCGGGACTAGCGACTGAGCAGTTCTTC.

This clone was counted once. The genes are TRBV19 and TRBJ2-1; possible D gene TRBD2, 6 bases. CDR1 is LNHDA, CDR2 SQIVND, per germline (reference sequence). V lost 3 bases, J lost 4 bases, and 16 bases lay in between. This CDR3 is 16 amino acids long. DNA of the CDR3: TGTGCCAGTAGTATTAGCGTGGGCGGGGCTTACAATGAGCAGTTCTTC. Residues: CASSISVGGAYNEQFF.

V gene TRBV7-2 combines with J gene TRBJ2-7; D not resolved. The CDR3 extends over 14 amino acids. CDR1 is SGHTA and CDR2 is FQGNSA in the germline V gene. Trimming took 1 base from V and 6 from J, leaving 13 bases between them. The chain's CDR3 is CASSLGGQGGEQYF. CDR3 nucleotides: TGTGCCAGCAGCTTAGGAGGCCAAGGTGGCGAGCAGTACTTC. The variable domain in full, with the rest retrieved from reference TRBV7-2 and TRBJ2-7, is GAGVSQSPSNKVTEKGKDVELRCDPISGHTALYWYRQSLGQGLEFLIYFQGNSAPDKSGLPSDRFSAERTGGSVSTLTIQRTQQEDSAVYLCASSLGGQGGEQYFGPGTRLTVT.

CDR3 sequence reads: CASSLMGGPRNEQFF. DNA for the CDR3: TGTGCCAGCAGCTTAATGGGAGGGCCTCGTAATGAGCAGTTCTTC. This sequence joins TRBV7-9 and TRBJ2-1; TRBD2 matches at 7 bases. The germline gives CDR1 SEHNR, CDR2 FQNEAQ (reference sequence). V shed 2 bases, J shed 7 bases, and the junction held 8 bases outside the gene matches. The CDR3 loop spans 15 amino acids.

This clone was detected only once. V gene TRBV6-2 or TRBV6-3 combines with J gene TRBJ2-1; D ambiguous. Germline loops: CDR1 MNHEY, CDR2 SVGEGT. With 7 bases removed from V and 2 bases from J, the gap between germline ends came to 12 bases. CDR3 length: 14 residues. This CDR3 is CASIPSVAYNEQFF. CDR3 nucleotide sequence: TGTGCCAGCATCCCCAGTGTCGCCTACAATGAGCAGTTCTTC.

The V and J genes are TRBV4-2 and TRBJ1-1, with 8 bases identical to TRBD1. From germline, CDR1 is LGHNA and CDR2 YNFKEQ. The CDR3 extends over 15 amino acids. J lost 3 bases, V lost 4 bases, and 7 bases had no gene match. The CDR3 spells CASSRAGGADTEAFF. CDR3 bases: TGTGCCAGCAGCCGAGCAGGGGGCGCAGACACTGAAGCTTTCTTT.

This chain joins TRBV7-3 and TRBJ1-2; the D gene is possibly TRBD1 (6 bases). Trimming took 1 base from V and 4 from J, leaving 16 bases between them. CDR3 length: 16 residues. In germline, CDR1 is SGHTA, CDR2 FQGTGA. The DNA for the CDR3 is TGTGCCAGCAGCTTAAGGGGCGGGGGCGAAGCCTATGGCTACACCTTC. Residues: CASSLRGGGEAYGYTF.

The chain uses TRBV7-3 and TRBJ1-2; 8 positions agree with TRBD1. J was trimmed by 8 bases and V by 5 bases; bases with no gene match: 7. The CDR3 is 13 amino acids. The germline CDR1 and CDR2 sequences are SGHTA and FQGTGA. The CDR3: CASSPQTGVGYTF. The CDR3 bases are TGTGCCAGCAGCCCCCAGACAGGGGTCGGCTACACCTTC. Together with reference TRBV7-3 and TRBJ1-2, the CDR3 gives the full variable domain: GAGVSQTPSNKVTEKGKYVELRCDPISGHTALYWYRQSLGQGPEFLIYFQGTGAADDSGLPNDRFFAVRPEGSVSTLKIQRTERGDSAVYLCASSPQTGVGYTFGSGTRLTVV.

The chain is built from TRBV30 and TRBJ2-5, with D perhaps TRBD1 (6 bases). This CDR3 comprises 14 residues. V was pared by 1 base and J by 5 bases, with 14 bases between. CDR1 is GTSNPN and CDR2 is SVGIG in the germline V gene (reference sequence). CDR3 sequence (DNA): TGTGCCTGGAGTGCCAGGGGTTCCCTGGAGACCCAGTACTTC. Translated, it gives CAWSARGSLETQYF. The full variable domain, with the rest looked up from reference TRBV30 and TRBJ2-5, is SQTIHQWPATLVQPVGSPLSLECTVEGTSNPNLYWYRQAAGRGLQLLFYSVGIGQISSEVPQNLSASRPQDRQFILSSKKLLLSDSGFYLCAWSARGSLETQYFGPGTRLLVL.

The chain uses TRBV29-1 and TRBJ1-5; tentative D call: TRBD1 (5 bases). Germline V CDR1 and CDR2: SQVTM, ANQGSEA. CDR3 size: 13 residues. The V end was cut by 3 bases, the J end by 1 base, with 7 bases between. For the CDR3, the DNA is TGCAGCGTTGACGGGGGGAGCAATCAGCCCCAGCATTTT. This codes for CSVDGGSNQPQHF. Using reference TRBV29-1 and TRBJ1-5 for the parts outside the CDR3, the full variable domain is SAVISQKPSRDICQRGTSLTIQCQVDSQVTMMFWYRQQPGQSLTLIATANQGSEATYESGFVIDKFPISRPNLTFSTLTVSNMSPEDSSIYLCSVDGGSNQPQHFGDGTRLSIL.

This clone was observed a handful of times. V and J are TRBV28 and TRBJ2-7; D is uncertain. Germline-derived CDR1 and CDR2 are MDHEN and SYDVKM. The CDR3 contains 15 residues. V gave up 3 bases and J gave up 0 bases, with 12 bases separating them. CDR3 sequence reads: CASSFAQKYSYEQYF. The CDR3 DNA reads TGTGCCAGCAGTTTTGCACAGAAATACTCCTACGAGCAGTACTTC.

The chain has TRBV6-4 and TRBJ2-2; TRBD2 is a possible D gene (6 bases). V lost 4 bases and J lost 6, with 21 bases in between. This CDR3 is built from 17 residues. The germline V gene has CDR1 MRHNA and CDR2 SNTAGT. The CDR3 nucleotides read TGTGCCAGCAGTGGAAGCCAGGAGGGCCCGCGGGCCGGGGAGCTGTTTTTT. It encodes CASSGSQEGPRAGELFF.

This chain links TRBV9 with TRBJ2-2; no definite D call. V lost 0 bases, J lost 7 bases, and 10 bases lay in between. Germline CDR1 SGDLS, CDR2 YYNGEE. The CDR3 is 14 residues long. In DNA form, the CDR3 reads TGTGCCAGCAGCGTAGGCGTCGGCGGCGGGGAGCTGTTTTTT. This sequence encodes CASSVGVGGGELFF. Full variable domain (rest looked up from reference TRBV9 and TRBJ2-2): DSGVTQTPKHLITATGQRVTLRCSPRSGDLSVYWYQQSLDQGLQFLIQYYNGEERAKGNILERFSAQQFPDLHSELNLSSLELGDSALYFCASSVGVGGGELFFGEGSRLTVL.

This clone was observed a single time. The V gene is TRBV5-1, the J gene TRBJ1-1, with TRBD1 matching 8 bases. This CDR3 is 14 amino acids long. CDR1 and CDR2 from the germline V gene are SGHRS and YFSETQ. The J segment lost 4 bases and the V segment lost 1 base, leaving 3 bases of the junction unmatched. This CDR3 is CASSLQTGGTEAFF. The DNA of the CDR3 is TGCGCCAGCAGCTTGCAAACAGGGGGCACTGAAGCTTTCTTT.

The V call is TRBV25-1, the J call TRBJ2-7; TRBD1 is a possible D gene (7 bases). Trimming took 6 bases from V and 7 from J, leaving 16 bases between them. Looked up from germline, CDR1 is MGHDK and CDR2 is SYGVNS. CDR3 length equals 13 residues. The CDR3 loop reads CASRNTGAGEQYF. CDR3 sequence (DNA): TGTGCCAGCAGAAATACAGGGGCGGGGGAGCAGTACTTC.

The chain is built from TRBV5-1 and TRBJ2-4, with a tentative D call TRBD2 (5 bases). The V end lost 0 bases, the J end lost 12 bases, and 22 bases lay between the germline ends. Germline values: CDR1 SGHRS, CDR2 YFSETQ. This CDR3 has 16 residues. The CDR3 DNA reads as TGCGCCAGCAGCTTGGTGGGTCCTCGGGGAAGCCGAGCTCAGTACTTC. Amino acid sequence: CASSLVGPRGSRAQYF.

This clone was recorded once. The J gene is TRBJ2-7, the V gene TRBV4-2, with D unresolved. Germline loops: CDR1 LGHNA, CDR2 YNFKEQ. This CDR3 has 14 residues. V was trimmed by 1 base and J by 3 bases, leaving 10 bases between them. Here the CDR3 DNA reads TGTGCCAGCAGCCAAGGGTTCCCCAGCTACGAGCAGTACTTC. Its translation: CASSQGFPSYEQYF.

The V call is TRBV7-3, the J call TRBJ2-1, with 12 bases lining up with TRBD2. Germline V gene data show CDR1 as SGHTA and CDR2 as FQGTGA. This CDR3 is 14 amino acids long. The V and J ends lost 6 bases and 6 bases, in that order; junction bases with no gene match: 3. This CDR3 is CASRTSGGSNEQFF. In DNA form, the CDR3 reads TGTGCCAGCAGGACTAGCGGGGGTAGCAATGAGCAGTTCTTC.

V gene TRBV6-5 combines with J gene TRBJ1-1; 8 bases align to TRBD1. The CDR3 loop spans 15 amino acids. The germline gives CDR1 MNHEY, CDR2 SVGAGI. After removal of 5 bases from V and 3 bases from J, the junction contained 8 bases not matched to a gene. The CDR3 DNA reads TGTGCCAGCAGTCAAAGGACAGGGTGGGACACTGAAGCTTTCTTT. Its protein is CASSQRTGWDTEAFF.

V and J are TRBV5-4 and TRBJ2-1, with TRBD2 as a possible D gene (5 bases). Germline loops: CDR1 SGHNT, CDR2 YYREEE (reference sequence). CDR3 length equals 16 residues. The V end was cut by 4 bases, the J end by 6 bases, with 20 bases between. The CDR3 nucleotides read TGTGCCAGCAGCCCTGACGGAGGAGGATACCGCAATGAGCAGTTCTTC. It translates to CASSPDGGGYRNEQFF.

The CDR3 coding sequence is TGCGCCAGCGGGACAGGTAACTACGAGCAGTACTTC. Translation: CASGTGNYEQYF. The V and J genes are TRBV10-2 and TRBJ2-7, with 8 bases identical to TRBD1. CDR1 is WSHSY and CDR2 is SAAADI in the germline V gene. Trimming took 8 bases from V and 3 from J; bases not matched to a gene: 3. The CDR3 runs to 12 residues.

This chain uses TRBV5-4 with TRBJ2-2; D may be TRBD1 (6 bases). Germline values: CDR1 SGHNT, CDR2 YYREEE (reference sequence). The CDR3 is 17 residues long. V was shortened by 1 base and J by 4 bases, with 17 bases between the two germline ends. CDR3 DNA: TGTGCCAGCAGCTTGAACCCAGCAGGGGTCGTCACCGGGGAGCTGTTTTTT. It yields the protein CASSLNPAGVVTGELFF.

The chain is built from TRBV29-1 and TRBJ2-2, with 15 bases that match TRBD2. This CDR3 is built from 14 residues. Trimming took 7 bases from V and 8 from J; bases not matched to a gene: 5. The germline gives CDR1 SQVTM, CDR2 ANQGSEA. The CDR3 spells CSAGTSGGTGELFF. In DNA form, the CDR3 reads TGCAGCGCCGGGACTAGCGGGGGGACTGGGGAGCTGTTTTTT.

The rearrangement joins TRBV5-1 to TRBJ2-1, with 9 bases identical to TRBD2. The V gene end was trimmed by 3 bases and the J gene end by 3 bases; junction bases not matched to a gene: 1. The germline V gene encodes CDR1 SGHRS and CDR2 YFSETQ. The CDR3 covers 14 residues. This CDR3 reads CASSSSGVYNEQFF. DNA for the CDR3: TGCGCCAGCAGCTCTAGCGGGGTCTACAATGAGCAGTTCTTC. Drawing the rest from reference TRBV5-1 and TRBJ2-1, the complete variable domain is KAGVTQTPRYLIKTRGQQVTLSCSPISGHRSVSWYQQTPGQGLQFLFEYFSETQRNKGNFPGRFSGRQFSNSRSEMNVSTLELGDSALYLCASSSSGVYNEQFFGPGTRLTVL.

CDR3 region: CASSPDSDTPYEQYF. The DNA for the CDR3 is TGTGCCAGCTCACCAGATTCGGACACCCCCTACGAGCAGTACTTC. The chain has TRBV18 and TRBJ2-7; maybe TRBD1 (5 bases). Between the trimmed V and J ends, which lost 2 bases and 2 bases, there was a span of 13 bases. The germline CDR1 and CDR2 sequences are KGHSH and LQKENI. This CDR3 region has 15 residues.

The chain has TRBV3-1 (or the pseudogene TRBV3-2) and TRBJ2-5, with D unclear. The CDR3 has 12 amino acids. The V gene lost 5 bases and the J gene lost 7 bases, with 11 bases spanning the gap. In germline, CDR1 is LGHDT, CDR2 YNNKEL (reference sequence). The CDR3 DNA follows: TGTGCCAGCAGCGCTGTAACCGGGACCCAGTACTTC. Its translation is CASSAVTGTQYF.

In its sample, this clone was seen a few times. The chain links TRBV5-4 to TRBJ2-2; unclear D gene. The CDR3 extends over 16 amino acids. Trimming took off 2 bases at V and 1 base at J, with 12 bases between the two ends. Germline V gene sequence: CDR1 SGHNT, CDR2 YYREEE (reference sequence). The chain's CDR3 is CASSFSALLNTGELFF. CDR3 DNA sequence: TGTGCCAGCAGCTTTAGTGCCTTACTGAACACCGGGGAGCTGTTTTTT.

This rearrangement joins TRBV19 to TRBJ1-2; 7 bases map to TRBD1. J gave up 0 bases and V 9 bases, and 4 bases lay outside the gene matches. The CDR3 consists of 13 residues. Germline V gene data show CDR1 as LNHDA and CDR2 as SQIVND (reference sequence). CDR3 in amino acids: CASSRGTNYGYTF. The CDR3 DNA reads TGTGCCAGCTCCAGGGGGACTAACTATGGCTACACCTTC.

The V call is TRBV11-1, the J call TRBJ2-1, with 8 bases that match TRBD1. Germline CDR1 SGHAT, CDR2 FQDESV (reference sequence). The CDR3 runs 16 residues. Unmatched junction bases numbered 8, after V lost 5 bases and J lost 2 bases. CDR3 nucleotide sequence: TGTGCCAGCAGCCGTTTCAGGACAGGGACCTACAATGAGCAGTTCTTC. Translated: CASSRFRTGTYNEQFF.